Shown below are 8 T cell receptor beta chains from a single sample sequenced in a study of response to subunit inactivated influenza vaccine. TCRdb re-analysed the RT-PCR reads in MiXCR, keeping a single row per CDR3 protein. The table lists a few hundred thousand distinct CDR3 sequences, approximately 14% of them singletons. Sequencing was performed on PBMCs from blood, taken 11 to 12 days after vaccination. The receptor set was obtained from a man aged 50 to 60 who received an inactivated influenza vaccine.

A few counts support this clonotype. The chain is built from TRBV5-1 and TRBJ2-2; 9 nucleotides align to TRBD2. Germline assignment: CDR1 SGHRS and CDR2 YFSETQ. V lost 1 base and J lost 4; bases outside the gene matches: 5. The CDR3 has 16 amino acids. CDR3 in amino acids: CASSLSASGVTGELFF. The CDR3 DNA sequence: TGCGCCAGCAGCTTGTCGGCTAGCGGGGTCACCGGGGAGCTGTTTTTT.

The chain is built from TRBV6-5 and TRBJ1-2; 8 bases line up with TRBD1. The CDR3 contains 19 residues. The V segment lost 0 bases and the J segment 3 bases; nucleotides outside the gene matches: 15. CDR1 MNHEY and CDR2 SVGAGI come from the germline V gene. CDR3 coding DNA: TGTGCCAGCAGTTACTCAAGACGGACAGGGAGGGAGAGTGACTATGGCTACACCTTC. It specifies CASSYSRRTGRESDYGYTF.

This clonotype has at least ten counts. The chain employs TRBV9 and TRBJ2-2; weak D call: TRBD1 (6 bases). Germline CDR1 SGDLS, CDR2 YYNGEE. This CDR3 has 15 amino acids. V was clipped by 4 bases and J by 0 bases, with 10 bases between them. This CDR3 is CASSPRTANTGELFF. CDR3 nucleotide sequence: TGTGCCAGCAGCCCCAGGACAGCGAACACCGGGGAGCTGTTTTTT. Based on the CDR3 plus reference TRBV9 and TRBJ2-2, the full variable domain is DSGVTQTPKHLITATGQRVTLRCSPRSGDLSVYWYQQSLDQGLQFLIQYYNGEERAKGNILERFSAQQFPDLHSELNLSSLELGDSALYFCASSPRTANTGELFFGEGSRLTVL.

V and J are TRBV6-1 and TRBJ2-5; 10 bases are a match to TRBD1. The CDR3 contains 13 residues. From germline, CDR1 is MNHNS and CDR2 SASEGT. J lost 5 bases, V lost 4 bases, and 1 base had no gene match. The CDR3 sequence is CASSGGQGETQYF. In DNA form, the CDR3 reads TGTGCCAGCAGTGGGGGACAGGGGGAGACCCAGTACTTC.

This clonotype occurred a few times. V usage is TRBV7-2 and J usage is TRBJ2-7; D is perhaps TRBD2 (5 bases). Germline CDR1 SGHTA, CDR2 FQGNSA. This CDR3 has 14 residues. The ends were cut back, 5 bases at V and 4 bases at J, with 15 bases in the middle. The CDR3 region has the DNA TGTGCCAGCAGCCCTGGGCGGGTGGGGTACGAGCAGTACTTC. Translating gives CASSPGRVGYEQYF.

V gene TRBV20-1 combines with J gene TRBJ2-7; no clear D. Germline assignment: CDR1 DFQATT and CDR2 SNEGSKA (reference sequence). The V and J ends lost 2 bases and 5 bases respectively, with 10 bases between them. The CDR3 length is 12 residues. CDR3 DNA: TGCAGTGCTAGACGTCCCGCAGACGAGCAGTACTTC. Protein sequence: CSARRPADEQYF.

This clonotype was recorded many times. V usage is TRBV7-2 and J usage is TRBJ2-7; the match to TRBD1 covers 9 bases. Germline CDR1 is SGHTA and CDR2 is FQGNSA. This CDR3 has 13 residues. V was pared by 3 bases and J by 4 bases, with 1 base of the junction left unmatched. CDR3 bases: TGTGCCAGCAGCTTCGACAGGGGGTACGAGCAGTACTTC. This codes for CASSFDRGYEQYF.

This clonotype has only a few counts. V usage is TRBV5-1 and J usage is TRBJ2-7; 7 nucleotides line up with TRBD1. Germline trimming cut 2 bases from V and 1 base from J; bases unmatched to any gene: 9. The CDR3 is 16 amino acids. Germline-derived CDR1 and CDR2 are SGHRS and YFSETQ. The CDR3 reads CASSFKWDSSSYEQYF. The CDR3 coding sequence is TGCGCCAGCAGCTTTAAGTGGGACAGTTCTTCCTACGAGCAGTACTTC.